These 10 T cell receptor beta chains originate from one sample sequenced in a study of blood T cell repertoires in COVID-19. Sequenced by immunoSEQ multiplex PCR; TCRdb stores in-frame clones only, minus some. The data contain approximately 260,000 clones, around 87% of them singletons. The specimen was peripheral blood. Receptors originate from a man aged 55 to 69 who had recovered from COVID-19.

The CDR3 DNA follows: TGTGCCAGCAGTTCCCGCGGCGGGGTGGGAGACGAGCAGTACTTC. Translation gives CASSSRGGVGDEQYF. This chain connects TRBV6-5 to TRBJ2-7, with TRBD2 as a possible D gene (6 bases). The CDR3 is 15 residues long. Germline lookup yields CDR1 MNHEY and CDR2 SVGAGI. The germline V and J ends were trimmed by 4 bases and 5 bases, with 18 bases remaining between them.

V is TRBV5-8 and J is TRBJ1-2; 8 bases match TRBD1. Germline trimming cut 4 bases from V and 6 bases from J; bases unmatched to any gene: 8. The CDR3 contains 14 residues. Germline CDR1 is SGHTS and CDR2 is YDEGEE. The CDR3 sequence: CASSAYQGADGYTF. In nucleotides, the CDR3 is TGTGCCAGCAGCGCGTACCAGGGGGCTGATGGCTACACCTTC.

Note on this clone: Other DNA sequences in the same sample also yield this CDR3. This sequence joins TRBV18 and TRBJ1-1; a weak D match, TRBD1 (6 bases). V shed 4 bases and J shed 0 bases, with 9 bases lying between them. Looked up from germline, CDR1 is KGHSH and CDR2 is LQKENI. This CDR3 contains 14 residues. The CDR3 DNA reads TGTGCCAGCTCACTTCAGGGGATGAACACTGAAGCTTTCTTT. Translated, it gives CASSLQGMNTEAFF.

The J gene is TRBJ1-3, the V gene TRBV6-6, with a tentative D call TRBD1 (6 bases). Per the germline V gene, CDR1 is MNHNY and CDR2 is SVGAGI (reference sequence). The CDR3 spans 16 residues. Trimming left V 5 bases short and J 0 bases short, with 14 bases between. The CDR3 bases are TGTGCCAGCAGTCCTGACAGGAGTTACTCTGGAAACACCATATATTTT. Translating gives CASSPDRSYSGNTIYF.

This chain links TRBV12-2 with TRBJ1-2. TRBV12-2 is a pseudogene locus. The CDR3 runs 11 residues. CDR3 nucleotides: TGTGCAAGTCGCTTAGGAGAGGGCTACACCTTC. Its translation: CASRLGEGYTF.

This clone was detected once. CDR3 coding DNA: TGTGCTAGTGGACCACTTCGGGACACGAGCTCCTACGAGCAGTACTTC. This gives the protein CASGPLRDTSSYEQYF. The chain links TRBV12-5 to TRBJ2-7; weak D call: TRBD1 (6 bases). V shed 6 bases and J shed 0 bases, with 18 bases lying between them. The CDR3 runs to 16 residues. CDR1 and CDR2 from the germline V gene are LGHNT and FRNRAP.

The V and J genes are TRBV18 and TRBJ2-7; 11 bases align to TRBD1. The ends lost 6 bases at V and 4 bases at J; junction bases unmatched: 8. This CDR3 region has 15 residues. CDR1 KGHSH and CDR2 LQKENI come from the germline V gene. The CDR3 DNA reads TGTGCCAGCTCGCCGACCGGGACAGGGGGTTACGAGCAGTACGTC. Protein product: CASSPTGTGGYEQYV.

The rearrangement uses TRBV7-9 and TRBJ2-3; 9 nucleotides agree with TRBD2. CDR3 length equals 14 residues. Germline loops: CDR1 SEHNR, CDR2 FQNEAQ (reference sequence). Trimming took 8 bases from V and 2 from J; bases not matched to a gene: 5. CDR3 sequence (DNA): TGTGCCAGCCAGCCTAGCGGGAACACAGATACGCAGTATTTT. It codes for CASQPSGNTDTQYF.

V gene TRBV11-2 combines with J gene TRBJ1-6; possible D gene TRBD1, 6 bases. Germline V gene sequence: CDR1 SGHAT, CDR2 FQNNGV. V was pared by 0 bases and J by 10 bases, with 16 bases between. The CDR3 is made up of 16 amino acids. The CDR3 protein is CASSLDARGAGSPLHF. CDR3 coding DNA: TGTGCCAGCAGCTTAGATGCGCGGGGGGCTGGGTCACCCCTCCACTTT. Full variable domain (rest looked up from reference TRBV11-2 and TRBJ1-6): EAGVAQSPRYKIIEKRQSVAFWCNPISGHATLYWYQQILGQGPKLLIQFQNNGVVDDSQLPKDRFSAERLKGVDSTLKIQPAKLEDSAVYLCASSLDARGAGSPLHFGNGTRLTVT.

V usage is TRBV18 and J usage is TRBJ2-7, with D possibly TRBD1 on 6 matching bases. The V gene lost 3 bases and the J gene lost 2 bases, with 11 bases spanning the gap. The CDR3 covers 14 residues. Germline V gene sequence: CDR1 KGHSH, CDR2 LQKENI. The DNA of the CDR3 is TGTGCCAGCTCACCCGAGACAGGTACCTACGAGCAGTACTTC. Translated: CASSPETGTYEQYF.